The 18 T cell receptor beta chains reported below all come from one sample, sequenced in a study of T cell changes during pregnancy in multiple sclerosis. Clones were sequenced by immunoSEQ multiplex PCR, and TCRdb holds only the in-frame ones, with some missing. The repertoire consists of some 16,000 clones, with roughly four fifths occurring once and the leading ten covering 15% to 20%. Here the sequenced sample was CD8+ T cells from peripheral blood mononuclear cells, taken after pregnancy. The receptors originated from a female donor in good health, enrolled as a control in a pregnancy study.

Within the sample, this clone is medium-sized. The chain has TRBV6-1 and TRBJ2-7; maybe TRBD2 (6 bases). This CDR3 is built from 15 residues. The germline V and J ends were trimmed by 3 bases and 6 bases, with 18 bases remaining between them. Germline V gene lookup returns CDR1 MNHNS and CDR2 SASEGT. CDR3 sequence: CASSEKVGGVSEQYF. The DNA of the CDR3 is TGTGCCAGCAGTGAGAAGGTGGGAGGAGTATCCGAGCAGTACTTC.

This clone was counted only a few times. The same CDR3 is also encoded by other DNA sequences in this sample. The chain combines TRBV9 with TRBJ2-2; D call uncertain. The ends were cut back, 1 base at V and 7 bases at J, with 5 bases in the middle. The CDR3 extends over 12 amino acids. Germline V gives CDR1 SGDLS, CDR2 YYNGEE. This chain's CDR3 is CASSVRGGELFF. DNA for the CDR3: TGTGCCAGCAGCGTAAGAGGCGGGGAGCTGTTTTTT. Variable domain in full (rest from reference TRBV9 and TRBJ2-2): DSGVTQTPKHLITATGQRVTLRCSPRSGDLSVYWYQQSLDQGLQFLIQYYNGEERAKGNILERFSAQQFPDLHSELNLSSLELGDSALYFCASSVRGGELFFGEGSRLTVL.

The gene calls are TRBV9 and TRBJ1-1; TRBD1 agrees at 7 bases. J gave up 0 bases and V 3 bases, and 8 bases lay outside the gene matches. The germline gives CDR1 SGDLS, CDR2 YYNGEE. CDR3 length equals 16 residues. The CDR3 protein is CASSEGQTVLNTEAFF. The CDR3 coding sequence is TGTGCCAGCAGCGAGGGACAGACAGTTTTGAACACTGAAGCTTTCTTT. The entire variable domain, with the rest obtained from reference TRBV9 and TRBJ1-1, is as follows: DSGVTQTPKHLITATGQRVTLRCSPRSGDLSVYWYQQSLDQGLQFLIQYYNGEERAKGNILERFSAQQFPDLHSELNLSSLELGDSALYFCASSEGQTVLNTEAFFGQGTRLTVV.

The rearrangement joins TRBV4-1 to TRBJ1-4, with TRBD1 matching 7 bases. Germline V gene sequence: CDR1 MGHRA, CDR2 YSYEKL. The length of the CDR3 is 17 residues. The junction had 9 bases not matched to a gene; V was cut back by 0 bases and J by 5 bases. The CDR3 loop reads CASSQDAGQNPNEKLFF. In DNA, the CDR3 is TGCGCCAGCAGCCAAGATGCGGGACAGAACCCCAATGAAAAACTGTTTTTT.

The genes are TRBV15 and TRBJ1-1; maybe TRBD1 (6 bases). Germline loops: CDR1 LNHNV, CDR2 YYDKDF (reference sequence). This CDR3 is built from 14 residues. Trimming took 5 bases from V and 3 from J, leaving 13 bases between them. The CDR3 protein is CATSDGQRDTEAFF. CDR3 in DNA: TGTGCCACCAGCGATGGACAGAGGGACACTGAAGCTTTCTTT.

V usage is TRBV6-4 and J usage is TRBJ2-1; 12 bases align to TRBD1. V dropped 0 bases and J dropped 8; count of bases not matched to a gene: 5. The length of the CDR3 is 16 residues. Germline CDR1 is MRHNA and CDR2 is SNTAGT. In DNA, the CDR3 is TGTGCCAGCAGTGACTCACCGGGACAGGGGGCCGATGAGCAGTTCTTC. Translation gives CASSDSPGQGADEQFF.

In its sample, this clone is medium-sized (0.01 to 0.1%). This chain uses TRBV28 with TRBJ1-3; D is unclear. The V gene's germline CDR1 is MDHEN and CDR2 SYDVKM. V lost 6 bases, J lost 1 base, and 16 bases lay in between. The CDR3 is made up of 16 amino acids. CDR3 bases: TGTGCCAGCAGATCTAACCTCGGGAGATCTGGAAACACCATATATTTT. Encoded protein: CASRSNLGRSGNTIYF. Using reference TRBV28 and TRBJ1-3 for the parts outside the CDR3, the full variable domain is DVKVTQSSRYLVKRTGEKVFLECVQDMDHENMFWYRQDPGLGLRLIYFSYDVKMKEKGDIPEGYSVSREKKERFSLILESASTNQTSMYLCASRSNLGRSGNTIYFGEGSWLTVV.

The rearrangement joins TRBV28 to TRBJ1-5; D remains ambiguous. The CDR3 has 12 amino acids. V was cut by 5 bases and J by 6 bases, with 8 bases left in between. CDR1 is MDHEN, CDR2 SYDVKM, per germline. CDR3 sequence reads: CASSPEGQPQHF. Here the CDR3 DNA reads TGTGCCAGCAGTCCCGAGGGTCAGCCCCAGCATTTT.

In its sample, this clone is medium-sized (0.01 to 0.1%). The chain is built from TRBV9 and TRBJ1-1; D uncertain. CDR1 and CDR2 from the germline V gene are SGDLS and YYNGEE. CDR3 length equals 17 residues. Trimming shortened V by 4 bases and J by 1 base, and 20 bases separated the two germline ends. The CDR3 spells CASSSNRDNRQNTEAFF. The DNA for the CDR3 is TGTGCCAGCAGCTCCAACCGGGATAACAGACAGAACACTGAAGCTTTCTTT.

The rearrangement links TRBV6-5 to TRBJ2-7; D is unresolved. From germline, CDR1 is MNHEY and CDR2 SVGAGI. This CDR3 contains 13 residues. V was trimmed by 0 bases and J by 3 bases, leaving 6 bases between them. CDR3 in DNA: TGTGCCAGCAGTTACTCGAGTGACTACGAGCAGTACTTC. It translates to CASSYSSDYEQYF.

The chain is built from TRBV30 and TRBJ1-1; 9 bases are shared with TRBD1. The ends lost 1 base at V and 1 base at J; junction bases unmatched: 1. CDR1 and CDR2 from the germline V gene are GTSNPN and SVGIG (reference sequence). CDR3 length: 14 residues. The CDR3 DNA follows: TGTGCCTGGAGTGCGGGACAGGGGAACACTGAAGCTTTCTTT. Protein sequence: CAWSAGQGNTEAFF.

CDR3 sequence (DNA): TGTGCCAGCTCACCTGACTCCTCCTATGGCTACACCTTC. Its translation: CASSPDSSYGYTF. The chain is built from TRBV18 and TRBJ1-2; unclear D gene. CDR3 size: 13 residues. The ends were cut back, 3 bases at V and 4 bases at J, with 9 bases in the middle. Germline V gene data show CDR1 as KGHSH and CDR2 as LQKENI.

The rearrangement links TRBV2 to TRBJ1-2, with D tentatively TRBD1 (6 bases). V lost 3 bases and J lost 0, with 8 bases in between. CDR3 size: 14 residues. Germline CDR1 and CDR2: SNHLY and FYNNEI. The CDR3 DNA reads TGTGCCAGCAGTGAGACAGGCACTAACTATGGCTACACCTTC. Encoded protein: CASSETGTNYGYTF.

This chain links TRBV7-8 with TRBJ2-3, with 9 positions matching TRBD2. The ends lost 1 base at V and 1 base at J; junction bases unmatched: 3. CDR3 size: 16 residues. From germline, CDR1 is SGHVS and CDR2 FQNEAQ. This CDR3 is CASSLEAGGGTDTQYF. In nucleotides, the CDR3 is TGTGCCAGCAGCTTAGAGGCGGGGGGGGGCACAGATACGCAGTATTTT.

The rearrangement uses TRBV4-3 and TRBJ1-3, with 8 bases identical to TRBD1. The CDR3 runs 15 residues. The V gene's germline CDR1 is LGHNA and CDR2 YSLEER. The V gene end was trimmed by 4 bases and the J gene end by 2 bases; junction bases not matched to a gene: 4. CDR3 sequence (DNA): TGCGCCAGCAGCCCACAGGGGGGAACTGGAAACACCATATATTTT. Encoded protein: CASSPQGGTGNTIYF.

This chain connects TRBV13 to TRBJ2-3; the D gene is possibly TRBD2 (5 bases). This CDR3 has 14 amino acids. V was shortened by 4 bases and J by 5 bases, with 13 bases between the two germline ends. Germline-derived CDR1 and CDR2 are PRHDT and FYEKMQ (reference sequence). CDR3 DNA: TGTGCCAGCAGCTCTCGGGGAGCGGAAGATACGCAGTATTTT. It yields the protein CASSSRGAEDTQYF. Full variable domain (remainder filled in from reference TRBV13 and TRBJ2-3): AAGVIQSPRHLIKEKRETATLKCYPIPRHDTVYWYQQGPGQDPQFLISFYEKMQSDKGSIPDRFSAQQFSDYHSELNMSSLELGDSALYFCASSSRGAEDTQYFGPGTRLTVL.

The chain is built from TRBV9 and TRBJ1-1, with TRBD1 identical over 8 bases. The CDR3 is 16 amino acids. The V gene's germline CDR1 is SGDLS and CDR2 YYNGEE. V was clipped by 0 bases and J by 0 bases; unmatched bases: 4. CDR3 loop: CASSVGGTGLNTEAFF. CDR3 DNA: TGTGCCAGCAGCGTAGGTGGGACAGGCTTGAACACTGAAGCTTTCTTT.

The J gene is TRBJ2-7, the V gene TRBV28, with D possibly TRBD1 on 6 matching bases. The V end lost 5 bases, the J end lost 2 bases, and 10 bases lay between the germline ends. In germline, CDR1 is MDHEN, CDR2 SYDVKM. The CDR3 consists of 13 residues. CDR3 bases: TGTGCCAGCAGTCGACAGGAGCCCTACGAGCAGTACTTC. This codes for CASSRQEPYEQYF. Complete variable domain (other parts from reference TRBV28 and TRBJ2-7): DVKVTQSSRYLVKRTGEKVFLECVQDMDHENMFWYRQDPGLGLRLIYFSYDVKMKEKGDIPEGYSVSREKKERFSLILESASTNQTSMYLCASSRQEPYEQYFGPGTRLTVT.